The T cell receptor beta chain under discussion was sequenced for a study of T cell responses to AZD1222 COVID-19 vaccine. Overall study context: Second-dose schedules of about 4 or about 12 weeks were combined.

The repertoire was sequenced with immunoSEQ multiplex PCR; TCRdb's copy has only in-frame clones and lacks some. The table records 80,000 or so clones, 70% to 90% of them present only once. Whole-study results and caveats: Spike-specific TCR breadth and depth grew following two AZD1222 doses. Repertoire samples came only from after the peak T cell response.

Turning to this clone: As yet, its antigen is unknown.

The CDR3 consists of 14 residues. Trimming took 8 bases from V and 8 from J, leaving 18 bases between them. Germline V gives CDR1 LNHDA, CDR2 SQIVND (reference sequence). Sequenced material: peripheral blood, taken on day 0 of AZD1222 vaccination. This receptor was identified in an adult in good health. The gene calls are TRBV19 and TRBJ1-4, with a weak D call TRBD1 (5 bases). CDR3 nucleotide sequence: TGTGCCAGTGGGGCCGGGACCGTTTTGGAAAAACTGTTTTTT. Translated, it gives CASGAGTVLEKLFF. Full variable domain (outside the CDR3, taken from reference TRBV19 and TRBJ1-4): DGGITQSPKYLFRKEGQNVTLSCEQNLNHDAMYWYRQDPGQGLRLIYYSQIVNDFQKGDIAEGYSVSREKKESFPLTVTSAQKNPTAFYLCASGAGTVLEKLFFGSGTQLSVL.